This T cell receptor (beta chain) was found in a study of blood T cells in healthy people across ages. Study results and caveats: Unsorted PBMCs blocked a conclusive comparison of naive and antigen-experienced cells.

This clonotype appeared a few times. The antigen remains unidentified. Healthy Caucasian individuals from Russia aged roughly 6 to 95 were enrolled as donors. The total RNA that was extracted per sample amounted to at least 5 micrograms. Combining a sample-barcoded 5' primer with a J-beta primer mix, a second PCR ran for roughly 6 to 12 cycles. TCRdb itself ran the 5' RACE reads through MiXCR, one entry per CDR3 protein. The sample lists about 1.6 million distinct CDR3 sequences; 30% to 35% were seen once. In germline, CDR1 is MGHRA, CDR2 YSYEKL. The CDR3 extends over 16 amino acids. After removal of 1 base from V and 6 bases from J, the junction contained 9 bases not matched to a gene.

The clonotype comes from a woman in her 30s in good health. The genes are TRBV4-1 and TRBJ2-3; 8 nucleotides align to TRBD2. Sequenced sample: blood. The CDR3 sequence is CASSQVGGGQKDTQYF. In DNA, the CDR3 is TGCGCCAGCAGCCAAGTCGGGGGGGGGCAAAAGGATACGCAGTATTTT.